The present T cell receptor (beta chain) was sequenced within a study of memory CD8 T cells in hepatitis C reinfection. In the study overall: A couple of donors cleared primary HCV but became chronic after reinfection.

The data were produced by immunoSEQ multiplex PCR, yet TCRdb's version contains in-frame clones alone and is incomplete. The sample lists 45,000 to 65,000 clones, over 85% occurring once. This CDR3 region has 13 residues. Time point in this sample: pre-reinfection, 55 to 20 weeks before reinfection detection. TCR sequencing was done directly ex vivo on sorted cells, without expansion in vitro. A couple of donors provided sorted CD3+ CD8+ CD45RO- naive CD8 T cells at all three reinfection time points. The chain has TRBV21-1 and TRBJ2-3; the table's D call of TRBD2 was not tested on the DNA. TRBV21-1 is deemed a pseudogene. The clonotype originates from a man aged 18 to 30 with hepatitis C virus infection. The sample was naive CD8+ T cells sorted from blood. The CDR3 region has the DNA TGTGCCAGCAGCAAACTAGCGACAGATACGCAGTATTTT. Protein: CASSKLATDTQYF.